This T cell receptor (beta chain) was captured by sequencing in a study of regulatory T cells in long-lasting Graves disease. Time point here: newly diagnosed GD, antithyroid drugs for less than 3 months. RNA extracted from PBMCs served as the sequencing template. This clonotype was seen repeatedly, ten times or more. There are 15 residues in the CDR3. Per germline, CDR1 LGHDT and CDR2 YNNKEL (reference sequence). V lost 1 base and J 0 bases, leaving 9 bases between the germline ends. Building of the TCR beta libraries involved iRepertoire HTBI primers and Arm-PCR of CDR3 regions. A single record per CDR3 protein comes from TCRdb applying MiXCR to the multiplex PCR reads. The table has some 460,000 distinct CDR3 sequences, roughly 17% seen once; the top ten hold less than 15%. This same sample was also part of a study on T cells in Graves' hyperthyroidism and ophthalmopathy.

The receptor was isolated from a man aged 40-50 years with Graves disease. Sequences were derived from peripheral blood mononuclear cells (PBMCs), sampled at new diagnosis, from a patient treated with antithyroid drugs. V and J are TRBV3-1 and TRBJ1-1, with D unclear. The CDR3 here is CASSQALGMNTEAFF. The CDR3 coding sequence is TGTGCCAGCAGCCAAGCCTTGGGCATGAACACTGAAGCTTTCTTT.